The 29 T cell receptor beta chains listed next were all sequenced from one sample in a study of blood T cell repertoires in COVID-19. The method was immunoSEQ multiplex PCR; TCRdb's version includes in-frame clones alone and lacks a portion of them. The repertoire holds more than 110,000 clones, 65% to 85% seen once, with around 8% in the top ten. Sequencing was done on a sample of peripheral blood. The receptors were sampled from a human donor in a cohort sampled during active COVID-19.

This clone has just one count. The V gene is TRBV5-4, the J gene TRBJ1-1; D ambiguous. The CDR3 is made up of 15 amino acids. The V end lost 0 bases, the J end lost 0 bases, and 9 bases lay between the germline ends. Looked up from germline, CDR1 is SGHNT and CDR2 is YYREEE (reference sequence). CDR3 protein: CASSLAGRMNTEAFF. The CDR3 nucleotides read TGTGCCAGCAGCTTGGCCGGCAGGATGAACACTGAAGCTTTCTTT.

The rearrangement joins TRBV28 to TRBJ2-7; the match to TRBD2 covers 8 bases. There are 15 residues in the CDR3. V was clipped by 1 base and J by 3 bases; unmatched bases: 5. Per germline, CDR1 MDHEN and CDR2 SYDVKM. CDR3: CASSLFGGGHYEQYF. The CDR3 nucleotides are TGTGCCAGCAGTTTATTCGGGGGGGGCCACTACGAGCAGTACTTC.

The V gene is TRBV5-1, the J gene TRBJ2-4, with D perhaps TRBD1 (6 bases). CDR1 and CDR2 from the germline V gene are SGHRS and YFSETQ. The V end lost 0 bases, the J end lost 0 bases, and 13 bases lay between the germline ends. This CDR3 is 17 amino acids long. CDR3 coding DNA: TGCGCCAGCAGCTTGGCGTCAGGGGCCCAAGCCAAAAACATTCAGTACTTC. As protein: CASSLASGAQAKNIQYF.

The gene calls are TRBV25-1 and TRBJ1-6; D possibly corresponds to TRBD1 (5 bases). Trimming shortened V by 1 base and J by 8 bases, and 15 bases separated the two germline ends. The CDR3 has 16 amino acids. Germline values: CDR1 MGHDK, CDR2 SYGVNS. CDR3 sequence: CASSESGTGGYSPLHF. CDR3 coding DNA: TGTGCCAGCAGTGAATCAGGGACGGGGGGGTATTCACCCCTCCACTTT.

In its sample, this clone was seen once. The CDR3 sequence: CASSSHRGQETQYF. The CDR3 region has the DNA TGTGCCAGTAGTTCGCACAGGGGCCAAGAGACCCAGTACTTC. The rearrangement uses TRBV19 and TRBJ2-5, with 7 bases identical to TRBD1. Germline V lookup: CDR1 LNHDA, CDR2 SQIVND (reference sequence). The CDR3 sequence is 14 residues long. The V gene end was trimmed by 5 bases and the J gene end by 1 base; junction bases not matched to a gene: 4.

The rearrangement links TRBV6-4 to TRBJ2-1; D not resolved. The V and J ends lost 4 bases and 3 bases respectively, with 10 bases between them. This CDR3 spans 14 amino acids. The germline V gene encodes CDR1 MRHNA and CDR2 SNTAGT. The DNA for the CDR3 is TGTGCCAGCAGTGCCTCAACCTACTACAATGAGCAGTTCTTC. Translating it yields CASSASTYYNEQFF.

This clone was counted a single time. This rearrangement joins TRBV3-1 (or the pseudogene TRBV3-2) to TRBJ1-1, with D possibly TRBD1 on 5 matching bases. Germline loops: CDR1 LGHDT, CDR2 YNNKEL (reference sequence). V lost 7 bases to trimming and J lost 1 base, with 13 bases between them. This CDR3 has 14 residues. The CDR3 DNA sequence: TGTGCCAGCAAACGGGGGGAAGGGAACACTGAAGCTTTCTTT. It specifies CASKRGEGNTEAFF.

A single count supports this clone. This sequence joins TRBV7-3 and TRBJ2-2; 8 bases match TRBD1. The length of the CDR3 is 16 residues. Germline CDR1 SGHTA, CDR2 FQGTGA. The V and J ends lost 5 bases and 5 bases, in that order; junction bases with no gene match: 10. CDR3 in amino acids: CASSGRQGAGTGELFF. The CDR3 DNA sequence: TGTGCCAGCAGCGGACGGCAGGGGGCGGGAACCGGGGAGCTGTTTTTT. The entire variable domain, with the rest obtained from reference TRBV7-3 and TRBJ2-2, is as follows: GAGVSQTPSNKVTEKGKYVELRCDPISGHTALYWYRQSLGQGPEFLIYFQGTGAADDSGLPNDRFFAVRPEGSVSTLKIQRTERGDSAVYLCASSGRQGAGTGELFFGEGSRLTVL.

V usage is TRBV28 and J usage is TRBJ1-5; 8 bases match TRBD1. After removal of 2 bases from V and 3 bases from J, the junction contained 6 bases not matched to a gene. Germline assignment: CDR1 MDHEN and CDR2 SYDVKM. This CDR3 is built from 16 residues. The CDR3 DNA sequence: TGTGCCAGCAGTTTAACCGGACAGGGTATCAATCAGCCCCAGCATTTT. As protein: CASSLTGQGINQPQHF. Full variable domain (outside the CDR3, taken from reference TRBV28 and TRBJ1-5): DVKVTQSSRYLVKRTGEKVFLECVQDMDHENMFWYRQDPGLGLRLIYFSYDVKMKEKGDIPEGYSVSREKKERFSLILESASTNQTSMYLCASSLTGQGINQPQHFGDGTRLSIL.

The chain couples TRBV5-1 to TRBJ2-3, with D possibly being TRBD1 (6 bases). The germline V and J ends were trimmed by 6 bases and 3 bases, with 11 bases remaining between them. Germline V gene sequence: CDR1 SGHRS, CDR2 YFSETQ. The CDR3 has 13 amino acids. CDR3 sequence: CASTTTGTDTQYF. CDR3 nucleotides: TGCGCCAGCACTACGACAGGTACAGATACGCAGTATTTT.

This clone has just a few counts. The chain combines TRBV10-1 with TRBJ1-4; a possible D gene is TRBD1 (5 bases). The CDR3 covers 16 residues. Germline lookup yields CDR1 WNHNN and CDR2 SYGVQD (reference sequence). V was clipped by 3 bases and J by 8 bases, with 19 bases between them. CDR3 region: CASSESQGWRDEKLFF. As DNA, the CDR3 is TGCGCCAGCAGTGAATCCCAAGGCTGGAGGGACGAAAAACTGTTTTTT.

The chain employs TRBV19 and TRBJ2-7; 7 nucleotides match TRBD1. J gave up 3 bases and V 5 bases, and 7 bases lay outside the gene matches. Germline CDR1 LNHDA, CDR2 SQIVND (reference sequence). The CDR3 covers 14 residues. The CDR3 sequence is CASSVPGQFYEQYF. The DNA of the CDR3 is TGTGCCAGTAGTGTACCGGGACAGTTCTACGAGCAGTACTTC.

V usage is TRBV5-1 and J usage is TRBJ2-5, with a tentative D call TRBD1 (5 bases). V dropped 4 bases and J dropped 5 bases, with 12 bases sitting between them. Germline V CDR1 and CDR2: SGHRS, YFSETQ. The CDR3 runs 13 residues. The CDR3 coding sequence is TGCGCCAGCAGCCCAGGGATGGGTGAGACCCAGTACTTC. Amino acids: CASSPGMGETQYF.

J is TRBJ2-5 and V is TRBV6-5, with 7 bases fitting TRBD1. Germline CDR1 reads MNHEY; CDR2 reads SVGAGI. The trim removed 3 bases at V and 2 bases at J, leaving 9 bases unmatched. This CDR3 region has 16 residues. CDR3 nucleotide sequence: TGTGCCAGCAGTTATGTGAACAGGGGCGGTCAAGAGACCCAGTACTTC. Residues: CASSYVNRGGQETQYF.

This clone showed up just a few times. The chain has TRBV16 and TRBJ2-3; 10 nucleotides align to TRBD2. V trimming: 4 bases; J trimming: 9 bases; junction bases outside the gene matches: 4. The CDR3 loop spans 13 amino acids. Per the germline V gene, CDR1 is KGHSY and CDR2 is FQNENV. The DNA for the CDR3 is TGTGCCAGCAGCCTCAATAGCGGGGGGACGCAGTATTTT. It encodes CASSLNSGGTQYF.

The chain has TRBV19 and TRBJ1-6, with no clear D. The CDR3 totals 12 residues. The germline gives CDR1 LNHDA, CDR2 SQIVND (reference sequence). Trimming left V 7 bases short and J 4 bases short, with 5 bases between. DNA of the CDR3: TGTGCCAGTATAGCTTATAATTCACCCCTCCACTTT. Its translation is CASIAYNSPLHF.

V and J are TRBV6-5 and TRBJ2-7; possible D gene TRBD2, 5 bases. Germline V CDR1 and CDR2: MNHEY, SVGAGI. V dropped 7 bases and J dropped 4 bases, with 17 bases sitting between them. This CDR3 is built from 14 residues. The CDR3 protein is CASTPLAGSYEQYF. The DNA of the CDR3 is TGTGCCAGCACCCCCCTGGCGGGCTCGTACGAGCAGTACTTC.

This rearrangement joins TRBV6-1 to TRBJ2-5; D gene uncertain. CDR3 size: 12 residues. Germline CDR1 and CDR2: MNHNS and SASEGT. The V gene lost 0 bases and the J gene lost 4 bases, with 3 bases spanning the gap. CDR3 nucleotides: TGTGCCAGCAGTGAAGCGCGAGAGACCCAGTACTTC. It translates to CASSEARETQYF.

This clone has only a few counts. The chain has TRBV5-8 and TRBJ1-2, with D perhaps matching TRBD1 (5 bases). Germline CDR1 and CDR2: SGHTS and YDEGEE. The V end lost 1 base, the J end lost 1 base, and 14 bases lay between the germline ends. There are 16 residues in the CDR3. The CDR3 DNA follows: TGTGCCAGCAGCTTGATCACAGGCCTATTTAACTATGGCTACACCTTC. It encodes CASSLITGLFNYGYTF.

The chain couples TRBV6-5 to TRBJ1-6; 9 positions agree with TRBD1. CDR1 is MNHEY, CDR2 SVGAGI, per germline. There are 15 residues in the CDR3. Unmatched junction bases numbered 0, after V lost 6 bases and J lost 0 bases. The CDR3 nucleotides are TGTGCCAGCAGGGACAGGGGCTCCTATAATTCACCCCTCCACTTT. Translated: CASRDRGSYNSPLHF.

This clone came up once. This rearrangement joins TRBV20-1 to TRBJ2-7; no reliable D call. This CDR3 has 13 amino acids. Looked up from germline, CDR1 is DFQATT and CDR2 is SNEGSKA (reference sequence). The ends were cut back, 3 bases at V and 2 bases at J, with 11 bases in the middle. The CDR3: CSASSTSAYEQYF. The CDR3 DNA sequence: TGCAGTGCTAGTTCGACTTCAGCCTACGAGCAGTACTTC.

This clone has just a few counts. The chain joins TRBV3-1 (or the pseudogene TRBV3-2) to TRBJ2-1; 8 bases are a match to TRBD2. Trimming took 4 bases from V and 0 from J; bases not matched to a gene: 5. Germline V gene lookup returns CDR1 LGHDT and CDR2 YNNKEL (reference sequence). The CDR3 has 16 residues. CDR3 amino acids: CASSPLGGGSYNEQFF. CDR3 in DNA: TGTGCCAGCAGCCCTCTCGGGGGGGGCTCCTACAATGAGCAGTTCTTC.

The J gene is TRBJ2-7, the V gene TRBV10-2, with TRBD2 identical over 8 bases. CDR3 length: 13 amino acids. V shed 4 bases, J shed 7 bases, and the junction held 6 bases outside the gene matches. Germline V gene lookup returns CDR1 WSHSY and CDR2 SAAADI. In nucleotides, the CDR3 is TGCGCCAGCAGTGTTAGCGGGGAGGGAGAGCAGTACTTC. Protein product: CASSVSGEGEQYF.

V gene TRBV3-1 (or the pseudogene TRBV3-2) combines with J gene TRBJ2-7; 7 bases match TRBD1. CDR3 length equals 15 residues. Germline loops: CDR1 LGHDT, CDR2 YNNKEL (reference sequence). V was clipped by 1 base and J by 7 bases; unmatched bases: 10. The CDR3 DNA reads as TGTGCCAGCAGCCAAGCGGACAGGCCCTGGGGGGAGCAGTACTTC. Encoded protein: CASSQADRPWGEQYF.

The chain links TRBV7-9 to TRBJ1-4; maybe TRBD1 (5 bases). Trimming took 3 bases from V and 8 from J, leaving 16 bases between them. Looked up from germline, CDR1 is SEHNR and CDR2 is FQNEAQ (reference sequence). The CDR3 has 15 amino acids. The CDR3 spells CASSLKGHGREKLFF. CDR3 bases: TGTGCCAGCAGCTTGAAGGGGCATGGGAGGGAAAAACTGTTTTTT.

V usage is TRBV5-1 and J usage is TRBJ1-1, with TRBD1 matching over 9 bases. V was clipped by 2 bases and J by 6 bases; unmatched bases: 14. CDR1 and CDR2 (germline): SGHRS, YFSETQ. The length of the CDR3 is 17 residues. CDR3 loop: CASSLLTGQGFRSEAFF. CDR3 coding DNA: TGCGCCAGCAGCTTACTCACGGGACAGGGTTTTAGGTCTGAAGCTTTCTTT.

This clone has at least ten counts. V gene TRBV28 combines with J gene TRBJ1-3; no clear D. The CDR3 totals 14 residues. In germline, CDR1 is MDHEN, CDR2 SYDVKM. The ends were cut back, 7 bases at V and 1 base at J, with 11 bases in the middle. CDR3: CASIGKASGNTIYF. In nucleotides, the CDR3 is TGTGCCAGCATTGGTAAAGCTTCTGGAAACACCATATATTTT.

This chain uses TRBV9 with TRBJ1-2; no clear D gene. From germline, CDR1 is SGDLS and CDR2 YYNGEE. The germline V and J ends were trimmed by 3 bases and 3 bases, with 12 bases remaining between them. This CDR3 is 14 amino acids long. The CDR3 is CASSAWAGHYGYTF. CDR3 coding DNA: TGTGCCAGCAGCGCCTGGGCCGGCCACTATGGCTACACCTTC.

V gene TRBV5-1 combines with J gene TRBJ2-7; D possibly corresponds to TRBD1 (7 bases). The CDR3 runs 12 residues. Germline lookup yields CDR1 SGHRS and CDR2 YFSETQ. Trimming cost V 4 bases and J 6 bases, with 11 bases left between them. The CDR3 loop reads CASSNQGGEQYF. DNA for the CDR3: TGCGCCAGCAGCAACCAGGGGGGCGAGCAGTACTTC. The variable domain in full, completed from reference TRBV5-1 and TRBJ2-7, reads KAGVTQTPRYLIKTRGQQVTLSCSPISGHRSVSWYQQTPGQGLQFLFEYFSETQRNKGNFPGRFSGRQFSNSRSEMNVSTLELGDSALYLCASSNQGGEQYFGPGTRLTVT.